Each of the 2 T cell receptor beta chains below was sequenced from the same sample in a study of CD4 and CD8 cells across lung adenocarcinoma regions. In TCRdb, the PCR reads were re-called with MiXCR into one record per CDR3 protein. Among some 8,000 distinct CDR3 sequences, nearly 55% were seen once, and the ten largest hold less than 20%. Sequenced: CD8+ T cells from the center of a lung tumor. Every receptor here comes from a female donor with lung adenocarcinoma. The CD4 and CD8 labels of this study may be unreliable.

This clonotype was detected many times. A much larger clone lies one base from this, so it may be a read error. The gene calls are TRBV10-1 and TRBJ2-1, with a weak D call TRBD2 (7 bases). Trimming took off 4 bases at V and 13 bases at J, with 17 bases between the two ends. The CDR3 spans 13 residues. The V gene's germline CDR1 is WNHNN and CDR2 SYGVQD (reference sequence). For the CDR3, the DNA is TGCGCCAGCAGTGGCCGGGGGGCGGAGACCCAGTTCTTC. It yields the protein CASSGRGAETQFF.

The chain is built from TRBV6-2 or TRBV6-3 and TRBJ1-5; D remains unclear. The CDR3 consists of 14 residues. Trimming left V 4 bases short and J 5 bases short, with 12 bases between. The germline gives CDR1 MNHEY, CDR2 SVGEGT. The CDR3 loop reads CASSSEVGHQPQHF. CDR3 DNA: TGTGCCAGCAGTTCTGAAGTTGGGCATCAGCCCCAGCATTTT.